This T cell receptor (beta chain) originates from a study of T cell changes during pregnancy in multiple sclerosis. The ends lost 2 bases at V and 1 base at J; junction bases unmatched: 5. Germline V gives CDR1 SEHNR, CDR2 FQNEAQ (reference sequence). The CDR3 loop spans 16 amino acids. The table came from immunoSEQ multiplex PCR; TCRdb's copy has only in-frame clones and leaves some out. This table holds roughly 100,000 clones, roughly 89% found once. Sequenced material: peripheral blood, taken before pregnancy. The chain joins TRBV7-9 to TRBJ1-2; 9 bases align to TRBD1. The clonotype comes from a female donor with multiple sclerosis, enrolled in a pregnancy study. The CDR3 DNA reads as TGTGCCAGCAGCTTAAGAGACAGGGGGGATAACTATGGCTACACCTTC. Protein product: CASSLRDRGDNYGYTF.